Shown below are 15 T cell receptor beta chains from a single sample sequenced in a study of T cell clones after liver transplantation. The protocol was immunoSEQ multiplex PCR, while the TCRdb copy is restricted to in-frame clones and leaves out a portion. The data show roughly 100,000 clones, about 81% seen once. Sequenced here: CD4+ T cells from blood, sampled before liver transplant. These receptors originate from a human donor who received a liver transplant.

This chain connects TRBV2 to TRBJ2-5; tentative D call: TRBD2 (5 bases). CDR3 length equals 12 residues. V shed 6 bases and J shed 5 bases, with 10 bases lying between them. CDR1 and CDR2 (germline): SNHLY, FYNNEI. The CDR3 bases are TGTGCCAGCAGGAGGGTTTTGGAGACCCAGTACTTC. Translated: CASRRVLETQYF.

DNA for the CDR3: TGCGCCAGCAGTCAATGGCAGGAGGGACAGGGGCTCCAAGAGACCCAGTACTTC. It specifies CASSQWQEGQGLQETQYF. The V call is TRBV23-1, the J call TRBJ2-5; 10 nucleotides line up with TRBD1. TRBV23-1 is assigned to the ORF class and has an uncertain function. The junction had 9 bases not matched to a gene; V was cut back by 1 base and J by 1 base. This CDR3 is built from 18 residues.

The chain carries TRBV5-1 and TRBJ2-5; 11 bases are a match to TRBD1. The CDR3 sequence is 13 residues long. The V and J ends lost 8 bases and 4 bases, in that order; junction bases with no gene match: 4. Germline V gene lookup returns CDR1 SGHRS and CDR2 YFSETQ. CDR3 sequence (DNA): TGCGCCAGTCGGGACAGGGGGATAGAGACCCAGTACTTC. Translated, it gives CASRDRGIETQYF.

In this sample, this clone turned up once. In DNA form, the CDR3 reads TGTGCCGCCGAGGGTGGAAACACCATATATTTT. Its protein product is CAAEGGNTIYF. The V call is TRBV28, the J call TRBJ1-3; D is ambiguous. Trimming cost V 11 bases and J 3 bases, with 8 bases left between them. From germline, CDR1 is MDHEN and CDR2 SYDVKM. The CDR3 length is 11 residues.

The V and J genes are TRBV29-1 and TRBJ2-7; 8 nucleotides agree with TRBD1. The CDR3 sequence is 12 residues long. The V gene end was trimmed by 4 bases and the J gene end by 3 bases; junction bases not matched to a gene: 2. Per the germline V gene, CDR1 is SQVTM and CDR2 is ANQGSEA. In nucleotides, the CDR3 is TGCAGCGTTGGACAGGGGTACTACGAGCAGTACTTC. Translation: CSVGQGYYEQYF.

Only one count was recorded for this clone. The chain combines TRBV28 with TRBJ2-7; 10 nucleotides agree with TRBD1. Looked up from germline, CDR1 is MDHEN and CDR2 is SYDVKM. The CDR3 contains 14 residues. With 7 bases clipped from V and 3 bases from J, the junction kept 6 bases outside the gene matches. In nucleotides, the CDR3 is TGTGCCAGCAAGACCGGGACAGGGGTCTACGAGCAGTACTTC. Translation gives CASKTGTGVYEQYF.

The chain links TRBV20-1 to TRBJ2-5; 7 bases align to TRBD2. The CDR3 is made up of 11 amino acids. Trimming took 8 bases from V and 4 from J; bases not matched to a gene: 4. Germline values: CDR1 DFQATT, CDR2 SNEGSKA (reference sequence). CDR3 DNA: TGCAGTTCCGTAGCGGGAGAGACCCAGTACTTC. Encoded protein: CSSVAGETQYF.

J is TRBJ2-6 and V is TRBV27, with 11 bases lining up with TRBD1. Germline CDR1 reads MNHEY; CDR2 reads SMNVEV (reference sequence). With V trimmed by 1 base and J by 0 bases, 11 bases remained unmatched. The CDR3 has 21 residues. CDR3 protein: CASSLFGGGQGARSGANVLTF. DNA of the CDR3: TGTGCCAGCAGTTTATTCGGGGGTGGACAGGGGGCCCGCTCTGGGGCCAACGTCCTGACTTTC. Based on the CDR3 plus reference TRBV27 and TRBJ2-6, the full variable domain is EAQVTQNPRYLITVTGKKLTVTCSQNMNHEYMSWYRQDPGLGLRQIYYSMNVEVTDKGDVPEGYKVSRKEKRNFPLILESPSPNQTSLYFCASSLFGGGQGARSGANVLTFGAGSRLTVL.

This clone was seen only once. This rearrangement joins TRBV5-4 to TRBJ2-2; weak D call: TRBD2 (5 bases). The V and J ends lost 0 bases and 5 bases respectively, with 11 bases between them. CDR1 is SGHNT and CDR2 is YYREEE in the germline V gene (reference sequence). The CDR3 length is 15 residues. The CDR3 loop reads CASSLADRGTGELFF. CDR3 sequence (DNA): TGTGCCAGCAGCTTGGCCGACCGAGGGACCGGGGAGCTGTTTTTT.

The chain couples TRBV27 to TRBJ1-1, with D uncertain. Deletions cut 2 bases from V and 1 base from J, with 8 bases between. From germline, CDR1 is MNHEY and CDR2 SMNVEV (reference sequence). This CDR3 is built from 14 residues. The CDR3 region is CASSLAQPNTEAFF. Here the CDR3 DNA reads TGTGCCAGCAGTTTAGCCCAGCCGAACACTGAAGCTTTCTTT.

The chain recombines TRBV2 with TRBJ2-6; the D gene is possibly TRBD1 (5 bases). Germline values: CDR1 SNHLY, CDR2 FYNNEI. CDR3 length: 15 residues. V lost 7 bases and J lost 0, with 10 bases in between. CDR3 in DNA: TGTGCCAGCAAAGACAGAAACTCTGGGGCCAACGTCCTGACTTTC. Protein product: CASKDRNSGANVLTF.

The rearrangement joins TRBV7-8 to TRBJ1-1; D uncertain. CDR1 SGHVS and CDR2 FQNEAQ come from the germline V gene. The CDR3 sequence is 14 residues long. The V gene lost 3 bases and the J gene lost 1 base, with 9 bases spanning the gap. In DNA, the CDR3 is TGTGCCAGCAGCTTCGGAGCGAGGAACACTGAAGCTTTCTTT. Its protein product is CASSFGARNTEAFF.

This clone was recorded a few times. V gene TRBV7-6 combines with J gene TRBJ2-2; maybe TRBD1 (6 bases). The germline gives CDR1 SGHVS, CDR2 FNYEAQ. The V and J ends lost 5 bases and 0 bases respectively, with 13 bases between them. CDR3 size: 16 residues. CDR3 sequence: CASSVRGSANTGELFF. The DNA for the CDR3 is TGTGCCAGCAGCGTGAGGGGGTCCGCGAACACCGGGGAGCTGTTTTTT. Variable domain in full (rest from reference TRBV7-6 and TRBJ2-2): GAGVSQSPRYKVTKRGQDVALRCDPISGHVSLYWYRQALGQGPEFLTYFNYEAQQDKSGLPNDRFSAERPEGSISTLTIQRTEQRDSAMYRCASSVRGSANTGELFFGEGSRLTVL.

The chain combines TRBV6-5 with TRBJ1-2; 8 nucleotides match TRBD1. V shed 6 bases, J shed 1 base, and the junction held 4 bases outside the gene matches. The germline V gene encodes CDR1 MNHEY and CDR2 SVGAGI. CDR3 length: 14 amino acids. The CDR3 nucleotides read TGTGCCAGCAGGCCACAGGGGGGTAACTATGGCTACACCTTC. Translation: CASRPQGGNYGYTF.

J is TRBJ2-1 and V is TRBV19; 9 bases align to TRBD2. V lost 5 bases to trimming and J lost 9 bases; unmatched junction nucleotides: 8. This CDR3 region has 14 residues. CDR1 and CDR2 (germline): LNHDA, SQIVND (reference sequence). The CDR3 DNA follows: TGTGCCAGTAGTTTGCTAGCGGGATCAAGTGAGCAGTTCTTC. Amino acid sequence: CASSLLAGSSEQFF.